The text below deals with one T cell receptor beta chain. The record originates from a study of blood T cell repertoires in COVID-19. Study summary: T cells, B-cell-depleted T cells, or PBMCs provided the cDNA or gDNA that served as material.

The CDR3 totals 14 residues. CDR1 and CDR2 from the germline V gene are KGHSH and LQKENI. Between the trimmed V and J ends, which lost 3 bases and 8 bases, there was a span of 14 bases. Under the authors' procedure: Estimated nucleated cell counts came from reference gene primer amplification. Clones were sequenced by immunoSEQ multiplex PCR, and TCRdb holds only the in-frame ones, with some missing. The V and J calls and clone size are taken from that table; D and trimming were inferred from the DNA. The repertoire holds approximately 72,000 clones, with around 92% as singletons. The chain links TRBV18 to TRBJ1-5; weak D call: TRBD1 (5 bases). Specimen: peripheral blood. The clonotype comes from a man aged 55 to 70 with acute or convalescent COVID-19. The CDR3 DNA is TGTGCCAGCTCACCCGGGGGGGGGACGGAGCCCCAGCATTTT. Residues: CASSPGGGTEPQHF.